These 27 T cell receptor beta chains originate from one sample sequenced in a study of blood T cells in healthy people across ages. PCR was performed a second time for about 7 to 11 cycles using a sample-barcoded 5' primer and a J-beta primer mix. TCRdb reanalysed the 5' RACE reads using MiXCR and keeps one entry per CDR3 protein. Of about 570,000 distinct CDR3 sequences in the sample, roughly 29% were seen once. Sequencing was performed on blood. These receptors came from a woman in her seventies in good health.

This clonotype turned up a few times. This chain links TRBV20-1 with TRBJ2-3; 9 nucleotides match TRBD2. The CDR3 runs 14 residues. Per the germline V gene, CDR1 is DFQATT and CDR2 is SNEGSKA (reference sequence). Trimming removed 3 bases from V and 1 base from J; junction bases left unmatched: 2. CDR3 sequence: CSASLAGGTDTQYF. As DNA, the CDR3 is TGCAGTGCTAGTTTAGCGGGGGGCACAGATACGCAGTATTTT.

V is TRBV29-1 and J is TRBJ1-1; D not resolved. Germline CDR1 and CDR2: SQVTM and ANQGSEA. With 4 bases removed from V and 4 bases from J, the gap between germline ends came to 10 bases. The CDR3 contains 12 residues. The CDR3 sequence is CSVVRASTEAFF. Written as DNA, the CDR3 is TGCAGCGTTGTGCGGGCGAGCACTGAAGCTTTCTTT.

The chain has TRBV7-2 and TRBJ2-1, with D uncertain. CDR3 length equals 17 residues. V was cut by 1 base and J by 2 bases, with 15 bases left in between. CDR1 is SGHTA, CDR2 FQGNSA, per germline. DNA for the CDR3: TGTGCCAGCAGCTTAGGGTTCGGTCACCTTACCTACAATGAGCAGTTCTTC. It encodes CASSLGFGHLTYNEQFF.

This sequence joins TRBV7-2 and TRBJ2-5; 11 bases map to TRBD2. The J call could be wrong; TRBJ2-1 is a better fit for the DNA end. There are 15 residues in the CDR3. Per germline, CDR1 SGHTA and CDR2 FQGNSA. The CDR3 region has the DNA TGTGCCACCAGACTAGCGGGGAGGCGTAACGATGAGCAGTTCTTC. As protein: CATRLAGRRNDEQFF.

On this clonotype: A read error may account for a junction end that differs from germline. J is TRBJ1-1 and V is TRBV15; perhaps TRBD1 as D (6 bases). In germline, CDR1 is LNHNV, CDR2 YYDKDF (reference sequence). This CDR3 comprises 15 residues. CDR3 loop: CATSRARGALAEASF. The CDR3 DNA sequence: TGTGCCACCAGCAGAGCCCGGGGGGCGTTGGCTGAAGCTTCCTTT.

This clonotype has a handful of counts. The CDR3 sequence: CSADHRPMNTEAFF. The CDR3 DNA is TGCAGCGCCGATCACAGACCGATGAACACTGAAGCTTTCTTT. V gene TRBV29-1 combines with J gene TRBJ1-1; no clear D gene. With 7 bases removed from V and 0 bases from J, the gap between germline ends came to 15 bases. Germline V lookup: CDR1 SQVTM, CDR2 ANQGSEA. The length of the CDR3 is 14 residues. Full variable domain (missing parts from reference TRBV29-1 and TRBJ1-1): SAVISQKPSRDICQRGTSLTIQCQVDSQVTMMFWYRQQPGQSLTLIATANQGSEATYESGFVIDKFPISRPNLTFSTLTVSNMSPEDSSIYLCSADHRPMNTEAFFGQGTRLTVV.

This clonotype was counted at least ten times. The chain links TRBV5-1 to TRBJ2-1; tentative D call: TRBD1 (6 bases). The germline V gene has CDR1 SGHRS and CDR2 YFSETQ. The CDR3 is made up of 15 amino acids. V lost 3 bases and J lost 0, with 10 bases in between. The chain's CDR3 is CASSWTESSYNEQFF. The CDR3 DNA reads TGCGCCAGCAGCTGGACAGAAAGCTCCTACAATGAGCAGTTCTTC.

This clonotype was seen a few times. The rearrangement links TRBV7-9 to TRBJ2-5; no firm D call. The J call may be incorrect, as the DNA end agrees better with TRBJ2-1. Germline values: CDR1 SEHNR, CDR2 FQNEAQ (reference sequence). This CDR3 has 15 amino acids. The CDR3 loop reads CASSLSLSKVGEQFF. For the CDR3, the DNA is TGTGCCAGCAGCTTATCCCTATCTAAGGTTGGTGAGCAGTTCTTC.

This clonotype was detected once. The chain links TRBV4-1 to TRBJ2-7; 9 bases map to TRBD2. This CDR3 is built from 15 residues. CDR1 and CDR2 (germline): MGHRA, YSYEKL. Trimming took 6 bases from V and 2 from J; bases not matched to a gene: 8. The chain's CDR3 is CASSRLADSTYEQYF. CDR3 nucleotides: TGCGCCAGCAGTCGACTAGCGGACTCGACCTACGAGCAGTACTTC.

This clonotype turned up a few times. The gene calls are TRBV12-3 or TRBV12-4 and TRBJ1-1, with 7 bases fitting TRBD1. V trimming: 3 bases; J trimming: 2 bases; junction bases outside the gene matches: 9. The CDR3 consists of 16 residues. The CDR3 nucleotides are TGTGCCAGCAGTTTCCCCTGGACAGGTAAAAACACTGAAGCTTTCTTT. This codes for CASSFPWTGKNTEAFF.

This clonotype was recorded only once. The chain is built from TRBV9 and TRBJ2-7; possibly TRBD1 or TRBD2 for D (5 bases each). Trimming removed 1 base at V and 7 bases at J, with 12 bases between. The CDR3 totals 13 residues. The germline gives CDR1 SGDLS, CDR2 YYNGEE. DNA of the CDR3: TGTGCCAGCAGCGTAAGGGGAGTGGGAGAGCAGTACTTC. Protein: CASSVRGVGEQYF.

CDR3 amino acids: CSARVGATNEKLFF. CDR3 bases: TGCAGTGCTAGGGTCGGAGCAACTAATGAAAAACTGTTTTTT. The gene calls are TRBV20-1 and TRBJ1-4; the D is unclear. The CDR3 is made up of 14 amino acids. Germline V lookup: CDR1 DFQATT, CDR2 SNEGSKA (reference sequence). V lost 3 bases and J lost 0, with 8 bases in between.

The V and J genes are TRBV2 and TRBJ1-1; D is uncertain. The CDR3 totals 13 residues. The V end was cut by 3 bases, the J end by 5 bases, with 10 bases between. CDR1 and CDR2 (germline): SNHLY, FYNNEI. The chain's CDR3 is CASSDSFGTEAFF. The CDR3 DNA sequence: TGTGCCAGCAGTGACAGCTTCGGGACTGAAGCTTTCTTT.

The chain recombines TRBV5-1 with TRBJ2-5, with 11 bases matching TRBD2. The DNA end is more similar to TRBJ2-7, so the J call may be wrong. The CDR3 totals 14 residues. Germline-derived CDR1 and CDR2 are SGHRS and YFSETQ. CDR3: CASSSTSGEYEQYF. CDR3 DNA sequence: TGCGCCAGCAGCTCGACTAGCGGGGAGTACGAGCAGTACTTC.

This clonotype appeared a single time. Compared with germline, one end of the junction differs, possibly owing to a read error. The V gene is TRBV7-8, the J gene TRBJ2-3, with unresolved D. The CDR3 extends over 12 amino acids. Germline V gene lookup returns CDR1 SGHVS and CDR2 FQNEAQ. The CDR3 reads CASSYELDTQYF. CDR3 sequence (DNA): TGCGCCAGCAGCTACGAACTAGATACGCAGTATTTT. Supplemented by reference TRBV7-8 and TRBJ2-3, the full variable domain reads GAGVSQSPRYKVAKRGQDVALRCDPISGHVSLFWYQQALGQGPEFLTYFQNEAQLDKSGLPSDRFFAERPEGSVSTLKIQRTQQEDSAVYLCASSYELDTQYFGPGTRLTVL.

This clonotype was counted between two and nine times. This chain connects TRBV5-1 to TRBJ1-4, with D maybe TRBD1 (6 bases). The CDR3 covers 13 residues. Trimming took off 8 bases at V and 8 bases at J, with 16 bases between the two ends. Germline CDR1 is SGHRS and CDR2 is YFSETQ. This CDR3 is CASQQGSREKLFF. The CDR3 bases are TGCGCCAGTCAACAGGGCAGTCGGGAAAAACTGTTTTTT. Combining the CDR3 with reference TRBV5-1 and TRBJ1-4 gives the whole variable domain KAGVTQTPRYLIKTRGQQVTLSCSPISGHRSVSWYQQTPGQGLQFLFEYFSETQRNKGNFPGRFSGRQFSNSRSEMNVSTLELGDSALYLCASQQGSREKLFFGSGTQLSVL.

This clonotype has only a few counts. The chain joins TRBV18 to TRBJ1-2; 7 positions match TRBD1. Germline V lookup: CDR1 KGHSH, CDR2 LQKENI. V lost 5 bases and J lost 4; bases outside the gene matches: 7. This CDR3 is built from 14 residues. The CDR3 sequence: CASSSLQGTYGYTF. In nucleotides, the CDR3 is TGTGCCAGCTCATCCCTACAGGGGACCTATGGCTACACCTTC.

This clonotype was counted between two and nine times. This chain uses TRBV20-1 with TRBJ2-3; D is uncertain. The germline CDR1 and CDR2 sequences are DFQATT and SNEGSKA (reference sequence). The CDR3 consists of 16 residues. Trimming took 4 bases from V and 0 from J, leaving 17 bases between them. The CDR3 sequence is CSAIPRLYSSTDTQYF. The CDR3 DNA reads as TGCAGTGCTATTCCTCGACTCTATTCTAGCACAGATACGCAGTATTTT.

The genes are TRBV7-2 and TRBJ2-5; 12 bases agree with TRBD1. The end of the DNA fits TRBJ2-1 better, so the J call may be wrong. The CDR3 totals 16 residues. Per germline, CDR1 SGHTA and CDR2 FQGNSA. CDR3: CASSSQPGQGANEQFF. The CDR3 coding sequence is TGTGCCAGCAGCAGCCAACCGGGACAGGGGGCAAATGAGCAGTTCTTC.

The chain employs TRBV12-3 or TRBV12-4 and TRBJ1-1; no clear D. V was shortened by 0 bases and J by 1 base, with 3 bases between the two germline ends. The CDR3 extends over 13 amino acids. CDR3 protein: CASSLAPNTEAFF. The DNA of the CDR3 is TGTGCCAGCAGTTTAGCTCCGAACACTGAAGCTTTCTTT.

This clonotype was detected only a few times. This chain connects TRBV6-2 or TRBV6-3 to TRBJ2-1; D uncertain. Germline lookup yields CDR1 MNHEY and CDR2 SVGEGT. This CDR3 is 16 amino acids long. V was clipped by 7 bases and J by 0 bases, with 16 bases between them. CDR3 nucleotide sequence: TGTGCCAGCACCAAGATCGGGTCGAGCTCCTACAATGAGCAGTTCTTC. Protein sequence: CASTKIGSSSYNEQFF.

This clonotype showed up many times. V and J are TRBV6-2 or TRBV6-3 and TRBJ2-4; D gene ambiguous. The CDR3 has 15 amino acids. The V gene lost 6 bases and the J gene lost 4 bases, with 16 bases spanning the gap. Per germline, CDR1 MNHEY and CDR2 SVGEGT. Here the CDR3 DNA reads TGTGCCAGCAGACCTAGTCCATCGCAGAAAAACATTCAGTACTTC. This codes for CASRPSPSQKNIQYF.

This sequence joins TRBV20-1 and TRBJ1-4; TRBD1 matches 11 bases. The CDR3 contains 15 residues. J was trimmed by 9 bases and V by 6 bases; bases with no gene match: 12. Germline assignment: CDR1 DFQATT and CDR2 SNEGSKA (reference sequence). The CDR3 region is CSALPGGTGGQKLFF. In DNA form, the CDR3 reads TGCAGTGCCCTCCCCGGAGGGACAGGGGGTCAAAAACTGTTTTTT.

CDR3 sequence (DNA): TGTGCCAGCAGCTTAGTCCGGGACAGGGAGGAAGACAAAAACATTCAGTACTTC. Amino acids: CASSLVRDREEDKNIQYF. V and J are TRBV7-2 and TRBJ2-4, with 9 positions matching TRBD1. Germline V gene sequence: CDR1 SGHTA, CDR2 FQGNSA. V was clipped by 1 base and J by 3 bases; unmatched bases: 10. The CDR3 sequence is 18 residues long. The full variable domain, rest sourced from reference TRBV7-2 and TRBJ2-4, is GAGVSQSPSNKVTEKGKDVELRCDPISGHTALYWYRQSLGQGLEFLIYFQGNSAPDKSGLPSDRFSAERTGGSVSTLTIQRTQQEDSAVYLCASSLVRDREEDKNIQYFGAGTRLSVL.

This clonotype occurred a few times. This chain connects TRBV6-6 to TRBJ2-7; weak D call: TRBD2 (6 bases). V dropped 4 bases and J dropped 3 bases, with 10 bases sitting between them. The CDR3 length is 13 residues. The germline V gene has CDR1 MNHNY and CDR2 SVGAGI (reference sequence). The CDR3 loop is CASSSGVIYEQYF. CDR3 nucleotide sequence: TGTGCCAGCAGTTCGGGAGTGATCTACGAGCAGTACTTC.

This clonotype was recorded a few times. This chain connects TRBV6-1 to TRBJ1-2; 9 bases line up with TRBD1. Germline trimming cut 7 bases from V and 6 bases from J; bases unmatched to any gene: 6. The CDR3 contains 13 residues. From germline, CDR1 is MNHNS and CDR2 SASEGT. CDR3 DNA: TGTGCCAGCAATCGGGACAGGGCGGATGGCTACACCTTC. It specifies CASNRDRADGYTF.

The CDR3 is CSARDRGGWDYGYTF. The DNA for the CDR3 is TGCAGTGCTAGAGATCGGGGGGGATGGGACTATGGCTACACCTTC. This chain links TRBV20-1 with TRBJ1-2; TRBD1 is a possible D gene (5 bases). The CDR3 loop spans 15 amino acids. V was pared by 0 bases and J by 3 bases, with 14 bases between. Germline V gives CDR1 DFQATT, CDR2 SNEGSKA (reference sequence).